This TCR beta chain emerged from a study of T cells after posttransplantation cyclophosphamide. Regarding the study as a whole: TRB clonality was highly associated with recipient CMV seropositivity and reactivation. Blood and skin or GI T cell repertoires showed limited TRB overlap.

Of note for this clone: Its antigen is currently unknown.

Using immunoSEQ multiplex PCR, the repertoire was profiled, and TCRdb retains in-frame clones only, with some absent. Of approximately 22,000 clones in the sample, approximately 87% were seen once. Treatment was busulfan-fludarabine conditioning, a marrow graft, and cyclophosphamide on days +3 and +4. This CDR3 spans 11 amino acids. CDR1 DFQATT and CDR2 SNEGSKA come from the germline V gene (reference sequence). Between the trimmed V and J ends, which lost 1 base and 8 bases, there was a span of 8 bases. The genes are TRBV20-1 and TRBJ1-2, with D uncertain. This receptor was identified in a female patient younger than 45 who received an allogeneic stem cell transplant from an unrelated donor, was CMV-positive, and had no GVHD. Some T cells here may be from the graft donor. Specimen: PBMCs, collected after allogeneic stem cell transplant with posttransplant cyclophosphamide. The CDR3 nucleotides read TGCAGTGCTAGAGCAATCGAGGGCTACACCTTC. It codes for CSARAIEGYTF.